The entry that follows covers one T cell receptor beta chain sequence. Looked up from germline, CDR1 is MNHEY and CDR2 is SMNVEV (reference sequence). V shed 3 bases and J shed 6 bases, with 26 bases lying between them. The CDR3 is 18 amino acids. The sample originates from a study of control samples from healthy donors and cancer patients. Clones were read by immunoSEQ multiplex PCR, and TCRdb kept only the in-frame ones, dropping some. Of some 120,000 clones listed, around 87% were seen once; the top ten hold roughly 3%. Sequencing was carried out using blood. V gene TRBV27 combines with J gene TRBJ1-1; D ambiguous. The origin of this receptor is a man aged 55-75 years in good health. CDR3 sequence reads: CASSFTVGFGSGKAEAFF. The CDR3 DNA reads TGTGCCAGCAGTTTTACCGTGGGTTTTGGGTCGGGCAAAGCTGAAGCTTTCTTT.